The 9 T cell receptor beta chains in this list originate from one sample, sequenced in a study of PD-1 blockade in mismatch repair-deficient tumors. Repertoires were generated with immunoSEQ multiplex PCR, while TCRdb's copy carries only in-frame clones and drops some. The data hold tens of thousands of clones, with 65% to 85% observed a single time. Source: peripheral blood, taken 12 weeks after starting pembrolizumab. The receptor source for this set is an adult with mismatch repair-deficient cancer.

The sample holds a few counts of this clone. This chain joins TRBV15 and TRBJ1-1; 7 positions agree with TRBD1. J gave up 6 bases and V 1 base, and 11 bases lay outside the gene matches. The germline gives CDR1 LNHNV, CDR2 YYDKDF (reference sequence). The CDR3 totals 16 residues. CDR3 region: CATSRVLTGSNAEAFF. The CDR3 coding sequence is TGTGCCACCAGCAGAGTACTGACAGGGTCGAATGCTGAAGCTTTCTTT. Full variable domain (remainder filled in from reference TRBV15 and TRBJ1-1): DAMVIQNPRYQVTQFGKPVTLSCSQTLNHNVMYWYQQKSSQAPKLLFHYYDKDFNNEADTPDNFQSRRPNTSFCFLDIRSPGLGDTAMYLCATSRVLTGSNAEAFFGQGTRLTVV.

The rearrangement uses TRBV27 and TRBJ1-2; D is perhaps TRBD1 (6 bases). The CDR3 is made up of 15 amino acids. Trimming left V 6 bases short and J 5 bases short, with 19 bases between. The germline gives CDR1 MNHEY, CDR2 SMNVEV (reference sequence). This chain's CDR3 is CASSPMDSFEYGYTF. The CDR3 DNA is TGTGCCAGCAGCCCCATGGACAGCTTTGAGTATGGCTACACCTTC.

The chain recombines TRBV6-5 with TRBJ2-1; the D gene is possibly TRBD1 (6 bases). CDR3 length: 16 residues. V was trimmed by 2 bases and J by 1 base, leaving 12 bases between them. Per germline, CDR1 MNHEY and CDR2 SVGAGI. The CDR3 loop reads CASSYRPGQSYNEQFF. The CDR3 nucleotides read TGTGCCAGCAGTTACCGACCGGGACAATCCTACAATGAGCAGTTCTTC.

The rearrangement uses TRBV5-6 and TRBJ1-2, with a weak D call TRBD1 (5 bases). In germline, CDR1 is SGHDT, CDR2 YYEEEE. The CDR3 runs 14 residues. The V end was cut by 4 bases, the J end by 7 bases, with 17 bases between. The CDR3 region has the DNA TGTGCCAGCAGCCCGGACATTTACTCGGGTGGCTACACCTTC. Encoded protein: CASSPDIYSGGYTF.

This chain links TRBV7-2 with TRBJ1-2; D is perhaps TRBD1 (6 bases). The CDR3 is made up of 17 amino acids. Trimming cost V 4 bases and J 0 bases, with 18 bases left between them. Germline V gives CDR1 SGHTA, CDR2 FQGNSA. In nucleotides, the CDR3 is TGTGCCAGCAGCTGGGGGCTTTACGCGGAAGCTAACTATGGCTACACCTTC. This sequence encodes CASSWGLYAEANYGYTF.

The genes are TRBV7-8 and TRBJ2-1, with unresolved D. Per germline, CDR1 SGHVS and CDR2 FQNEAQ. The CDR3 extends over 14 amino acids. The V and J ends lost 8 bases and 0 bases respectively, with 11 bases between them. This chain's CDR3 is CASAPRSSYNEQFF. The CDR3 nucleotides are TGTGCCAGCGCCCCGCGGAGCTCCTACAATGAGCAGTTCTTC.

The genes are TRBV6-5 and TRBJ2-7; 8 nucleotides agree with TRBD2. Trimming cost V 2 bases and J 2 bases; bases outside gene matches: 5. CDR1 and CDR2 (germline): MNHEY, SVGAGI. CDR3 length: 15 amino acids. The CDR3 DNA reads TGTGCCAGCAGTTACGTGTCGGGAGGGACCTACGAGCAGTACTTC. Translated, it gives CASSYVSGGTYEQYF.

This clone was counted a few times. This CDR3 reads CASSPGPWETQYF. In nucleotides, the CDR3 is TGTGCCAGCAGCCCAGGGCCGTGGGAGACCCAGTACTTC. The V and J genes are TRBV7-9 and TRBJ2-5, with D possibly TRBD1 on 5 matching bases. The CDR3 is made up of 13 amino acids. V lost 5 bases and J lost 5, with 12 bases in between. Germline CDR1 SEHNR, CDR2 FQNEAQ (reference sequence).

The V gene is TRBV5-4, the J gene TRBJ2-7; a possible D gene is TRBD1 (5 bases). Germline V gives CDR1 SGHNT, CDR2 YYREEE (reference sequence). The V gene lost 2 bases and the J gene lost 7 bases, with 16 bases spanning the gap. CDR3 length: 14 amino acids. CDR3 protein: CASSLSTAIREQYF. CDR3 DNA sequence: TGTGCCAGCAGCTTATCGACAGCTATTAGGGAGCAGTACTTC.